These T cell receptor beta chains were read from a single sample in a study of blood T cell repertoires in COVID-19. Some clones are missing from TCRdb's copy, which holds only in-frame ones; the method was immunoSEQ multiplex PCR. Here the sample spans around 130,000 clones, around three quarters being singletons. Sequencing was done on a sample of peripheral blood. All receptors come from a man between 60 and 75 years old with active or convalescent COVID-19. Each CDR3 is given with its conserved first and last residue. The order of the fields is D gene, clone size, J gene, V gene, CDR3 protein, CDR3 DNA. D genes are given only for firm matches. Clone size appears in some rows only: once, few, many, or a class for an expanded clone.

>.|.|TRBJ2-7|TRBV18
CASSPDSAAYEQYF
TGTGCCAGCTCCCCGGACAGCGCTGCCTACGAGCAGTACTTC
>.|.|TRBJ1-1|TRBV25-1
CASSESRGRAGEAFF
TGTGCCAGCAGTGAATCCAGGGGTCGCGCCGGGGAAGCTTTCTTT
>TRBD2|.|TRBJ2-7|TRBV11-2
CASSLFRGTSGGEQYF
TGTGCCAGCAGCTTATTCCGTGGGACTAGCGGGGGCGAGCAGTACTTC
>.|few|TRBJ1-5|TRBV7-9
CASSGGPSPYQPQHF
TGTGCCAGCAGCGGCGGGCCCTCTCCCTATCAGCCCCAGCATTTT
>.|.|TRBJ2-1|TRBV18
CASSSSRGAWTDNEQFF
TGTGCCAGCTCATCGTCACGGGGAGCGTGGACTGACAATGAGCAGTTCTTC
>TRBD1|.|TRBJ2-3|TRBV24-1
CATSPPRGQGEGDTQYF
TGTGCCACCAGTCCCCCCAGAGGACAGGGGGAAGGGGATACGCAGTATTTT
>TRBD1|.|TRBJ1-1|TRBV5-1
CASSLQGDIDAFF
TGCGCCAGCAGCTTGCAGGGGGACATTGACGCTTTCTTT
>TRBD1|.|TRBJ1-2|TRBV9
CATGGGKNYGYTF
TGTGCCACCGGAGGGGGCAAAAACTATGGCTACACCTTC
>.|many|TRBJ1-5|TRBV11-3
CASSQWGGFEQPQHF
TGTGCCAGCAGCCAGTGGGGGGGGTTCGAGCAGCCCCAGCATTTT
>.|.|TRBJ1-1|TRBV3-1/TRBV3-2
CASSWLRTEAFF
TGTGCCAGCAGTTGGCTGAGGACTGAAGCTTTCTTT
>.|few|TRBJ2-4|TRBV19
CASSIRTGYQNIQYF
TGTGCCAGTAGTATCCGAACAGGGTACCAAAACATTCAGTACTTC
>TRBD2|.|TRBJ2-1|TRBV6-5
CASSNGLAAIKEQFF
TGTGCCAGCAGTAACGGACTAGCGGCTATAAAGGAGCAGTTCTTC
>.|.|TRBJ1-1|TRBV28
CASSLKLNTEAFF
TGTGCCAGCAGTTTGAAGCTAAACACTGAAGCTTTCTTT
>TRBD2|.|TRBJ2-5|TRBV7-2
CASSPRLAGGEETQYF
TGTGCCAGCAGCCCAAGACTAGCGGGAGGGGAAGAGACCCAGTACTTC
>.|once|TRBJ2-7|TRBV18
CASSPTTGSTYEQYF
TGTGCCAGCTCACCCACGACAGGAAGTACCTACGAGCAGTACTTC
>TRBD2|.|TRBJ2-1|TRBV6-4
CASRTGTSGTNEQFF
TGTGCCAGCAGGACCGGGACTAGCGGGACGAATGAGCAGTTCTTC
>TRBD1|.|TRBJ1-3|TRBV4-3
CASSQDMVGQGVVKGDTIYF
TGCGCCAGCAGCCAAGATATGGTCGGACAGGGAGTGGTAAAAGGAGACACCATATATTTT
>TRBD2|.|TRBJ2-2|TRBV2
CASSATSGGTGELFF
TGTGCCAGCAGCGCGACTAGCGGGGGCACCGGGGAGCTGTTTTTT
>.|few|TRBJ2-1|TRBV2
CASSDPRSGEQFF
TGTGCCAGCAGTGATCCTAGATCGGGTGAGCAGTTCTTC
>.|.|TRBJ2-7|TRBV6-5
CASSYSGDFKQYF
TGTGCCAGCAGTTACTCTGGCGACTTCAAGCAGTACTTC
>TRBD1|.|TRBJ2-2|TRBV10-3
CAIKAGGTGELFF
TGTGCCATCAAGGCAGGGGGCACCGGGGAGCTGTTTTTT
>TRBD1|.|TRBJ2-7|TRBV11-2
CASSLGDRGPYEQYF
TGTGCCAGCAGCTTAGGGGACAGGGGGCCCTACGAGCAGTACTTC
>.|.|TRBJ2-7|TRBV5-1
CASSPQGGSYEQYF
TGCGCCAGCAGCCCACAGGGTGGGTCCTACGAGCAGTACTTC
>.|.|TRBJ2-1|TRBV10-3
CAIGLPYNEQFF
TGTGCCATTGGACTCCCCTACAATGAGCAGTTCTTC
>TRBD1|.|TRBJ1-4|TRBV27
CASSLDRGREKLFF
TGTGCCAGCAGTTTAGACAGGGGGCGAGAAAAACTGTTTTTT
>.|.|TRBJ1-1|TRBV12-3/TRBV12-4
CASSFRQGTEAFF
TGTGCCAGCAGTTTTAGGCAGGGAACTGAAGCTTTCTTT
>.|.|TRBJ1-3|TRBV7-2
CASSLGGFGNTIYF
TGTGCCAGCAGCTTGGGAGGGTTCGGAAACACCATATATTTT
>.|.|TRBJ2-5|TRBV5-1
CASSLSGFVTQYF
TGCGCCAGCAGCCTATCGGGGTTTGTGACCCAGTACTTC
>TRBD1|.|TRBJ1-5|TRBV27
CASSLDRGSNQPQHF
TGTGCCAGCAGTTTAGACAGGGGTAGCAATCAGCCCCAGCATTTT
>.|.|TRBJ1-1|TRBV14
CASSQVSGNTEAFF
TGTGCCAGCAGCCAAGTATCGGGAAACACTGAAGCTTTCTTT
>.|.|TRBJ2-1|TRBV7-2
CASRPPGSEQFF
TGTGCCAGCAGACCCCCCGGGTCTGAGCAGTTCTTC
>TRBD2|.|TRBJ2-3|TRBV5-1
CASSLIAGGSTDTQYF
TGCGCCAGCAGCTTGATAGCGGGAGGGAGCACAGATACGCAGTATTTT
>TRBD1|once|TRBJ2-1|TRBV9
CASSPRDSYNEQFF
TGTGCCAGCAGCCCAAGGGACAGCTACAATGAGCAGTTCTTC
>.|.|TRBJ1-1|TRBV23-1
CASRGGTLNTEAFF
TGCGCCAGCCGGGGGGGCACCTTGAACACTGAAGCTTTCTTT
>TRBD1|.|TRBJ1-4|TRBV19
CASLQQGLGEKLFF
TGTGCCAGTCTCCAACAGGGGTTGGGTGAAAAACTGTTTTTT
>TRBD2|.|TRBJ2-7|TRBV6-5
CASSYSASGIFEQYF
TGTGCCAGCAGTTACTCGGCTAGCGGGATCTTTGAGCAGTACTTC
>.|.|TRBJ1-4|TRBV28
CASRDSWNEKLFF
TGTGCCAGCAGGGACAGCTGGAATGAAAAACTGTTTTTT
>.|few|TRBJ2-4|TRBV18
CASSPLTLETAKNIQYF
TGTGCCAGCTCACCACTGACCCTGGAGACAGCCAAAAACATTCAGTACTTC
>.|.|TRBJ2-3|TRBV29-1
CSVEARPRDTQYF
TGCAGCGTTGAAGCCCGCCCCAGGGATACGCAGTATTTT
>TRBD2|.|TRBJ2-3|TRBV9
CASSAGVTSGTDTQYF
TGTGCCAGCAGCGCCGGGGTCACTAGCGGCACAGATACGCAGTATTTT
>TRBD2|.|TRBJ2-2|TRBV2
CASSGLAGGTGELFF
TGTGCCAGCAGTGGTCTAGCGGGAGGCACCGGGGAGCTGTTTTTT
>TRBD1|.|TRBJ2-7|TRBV7-9
CASRGQGAREQYF
TGTGCCAGCCGGGGACAGGGGGCGCGAGAGCAGTACTTC
>TRBD2|once|TRBJ2-7|TRBV19
CASSNRAGLAESEQYF
TGTGCCAGTAGTAACCGGGCGGGGCTAGCGGAGAGCGAGCAGTACTTC
>.|.|TRBJ1-4|TRBV29-1
CSVGGGGNEKLFF
TGCAGCGTTGGGGGAGGGGGTAATGAAAAACTGTTTTTT
>TRBD2|.|TRBJ2-1|TRBV6-2/TRBV6-3
CASSRDLAGVNEQFF
TGTGCCAGCAGTCGGGATCTAGCGGGAGTCAATGAGCAGTTCTTC
>.|.|TRBJ2-2|TRBV11-2
CASSPDRDTGELFF
TGTGCCAGCAGCCCGGACAGAGACACCGGGGAGCTGTTTTTT
>.|.|TRBJ2-1|TRBV12-5
CARAPHTPGDEQFF
TGTGCTAGGGCACCTCACACTCCAGGCGATGAGCAGTTCTTC
>TRBD2|.|TRBJ2-7|TRBV4-2
CASSPLAGKSYEQYF
TGTGCCAGCAGTCCCTTAGCGGGAAAGTCCTACGAGCAGTACTTC
>.|.|TRBJ1-5|TRBV5-5
CASSLRGIGNQPQHF
TGTGCCAGCAGCCTGCGGGGGATTGGCAATCAGCCCCAGCATTTT
>TRBD2|few|TRBJ2-5|TRBV7-6
CASSPGGYGQETQYF
TGTGCCAGCAGCCCGGGGGGGTACGGGCAAGAGACCCAGTACTTC
>TRBD2|few|TRBJ2-2|TRBV24-1
CATSDWTGFLAGANTGELFF
TGTGCCACCAGTGATTGGACAGGGTTCCTAGCGGGAGCGAACACCGGGGAGCTGTTTTTT
>TRBD1|.|TRBJ1-6|TRBV6-2/TRBV6-3
CASSSRTGERAPLHF
TGTGCCAGCAGCTCCCGGACAGGGGAAAGAGCACCCCTCCACTTT
>TRBD1|.|TRBJ2-2|TRBV5-1
CASSPWDRGATGELFF
TGCGCCAGCAGCCCTTGGGACAGGGGTGCCACCGGGGAGCTGTTTTTT
>TRBD1|few|TRBJ2-3|TRBV7-3
CASSKAGTGAPDTQYF
TGTGCCAGCAGCAAGGCCGGGACAGGGGCCCCAGATACGCAGTATTTT
>.|few|TRBJ2-7|TRBV7-9
CASSRVSYEQYF
TGTGCCAGCAGCCGAGTTTCCTACGAGCAGTACTTC